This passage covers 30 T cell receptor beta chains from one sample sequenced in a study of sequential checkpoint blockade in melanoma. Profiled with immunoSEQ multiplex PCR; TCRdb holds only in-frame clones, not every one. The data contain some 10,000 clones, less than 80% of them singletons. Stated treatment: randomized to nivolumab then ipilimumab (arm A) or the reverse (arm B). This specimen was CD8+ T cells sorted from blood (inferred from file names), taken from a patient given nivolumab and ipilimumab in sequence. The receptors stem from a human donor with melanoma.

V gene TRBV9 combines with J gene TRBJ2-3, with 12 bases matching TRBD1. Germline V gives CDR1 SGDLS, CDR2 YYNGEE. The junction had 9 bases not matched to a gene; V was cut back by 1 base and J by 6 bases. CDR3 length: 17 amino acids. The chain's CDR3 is CASSVSPGQGAMDTQYF. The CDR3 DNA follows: TGTGCCAGCAGCGTATCTCCGGGACAGGGGGCGATGGATACGCAGTATTTT.

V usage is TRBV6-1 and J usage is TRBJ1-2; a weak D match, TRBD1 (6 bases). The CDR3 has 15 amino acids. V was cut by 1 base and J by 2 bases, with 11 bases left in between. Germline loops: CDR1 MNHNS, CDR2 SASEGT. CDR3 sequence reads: CASSEDFRGNYGYTF. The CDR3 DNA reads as TGTGCCAGCAGTGAAGATTTCAGGGGCAACTATGGCTACACCTTC.

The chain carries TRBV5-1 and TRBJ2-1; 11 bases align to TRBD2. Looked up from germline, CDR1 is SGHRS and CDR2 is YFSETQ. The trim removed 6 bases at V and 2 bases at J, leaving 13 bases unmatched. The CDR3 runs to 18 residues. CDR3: CASTGWGTSGGAYNEQFF. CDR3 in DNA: TGCGCCAGCACGGGATGGGGGACTAGCGGAGGAGCCTACAATGAGCAGTTCTTC.

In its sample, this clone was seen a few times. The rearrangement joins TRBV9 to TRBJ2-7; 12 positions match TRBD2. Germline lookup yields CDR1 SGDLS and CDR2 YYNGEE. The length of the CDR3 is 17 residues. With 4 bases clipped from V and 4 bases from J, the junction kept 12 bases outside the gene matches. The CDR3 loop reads CASSQDETTSGGYEQYF. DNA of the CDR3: TGTGCCAGCAGCCAAGATGAAACCACTAGCGGGGGGTACGAGCAGTACTTC.

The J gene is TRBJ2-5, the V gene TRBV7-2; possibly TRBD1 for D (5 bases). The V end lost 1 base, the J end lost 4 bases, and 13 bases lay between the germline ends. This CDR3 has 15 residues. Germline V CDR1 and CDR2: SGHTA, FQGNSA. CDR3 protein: CASSLGQGDIETQYF. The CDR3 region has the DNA TGTGCCAGCAGCTTAGGTCAGGGCGATATAGAGACCCAGTACTTC.

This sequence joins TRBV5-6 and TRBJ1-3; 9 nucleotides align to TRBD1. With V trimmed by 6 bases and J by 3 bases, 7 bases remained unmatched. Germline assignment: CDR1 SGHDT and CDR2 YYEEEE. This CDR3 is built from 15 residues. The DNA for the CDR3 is TGTGCCAGCACCACCGGGACAGGGTATGGAAACACCATATATTTT. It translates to CASTTGTGYGNTIYF.

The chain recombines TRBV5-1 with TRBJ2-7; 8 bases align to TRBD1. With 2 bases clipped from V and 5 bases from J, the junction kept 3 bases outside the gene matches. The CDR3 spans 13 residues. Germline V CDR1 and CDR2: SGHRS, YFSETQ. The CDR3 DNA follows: TGCGCCAGCAGCTTTGGACAGGGAAACGAGCAGTACTTC. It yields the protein CASSFGQGNEQYF. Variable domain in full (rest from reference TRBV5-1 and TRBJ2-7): KAGVTQTPRYLIKTRGQQVTLSCSPISGHRSVSWYQQTPGQGLQFLFEYFSETQRNKGNFPGRFSGRQFSNSRSEMNVSTLELGDSALYLCASSFGQGNEQYFGPGTRLTVT.

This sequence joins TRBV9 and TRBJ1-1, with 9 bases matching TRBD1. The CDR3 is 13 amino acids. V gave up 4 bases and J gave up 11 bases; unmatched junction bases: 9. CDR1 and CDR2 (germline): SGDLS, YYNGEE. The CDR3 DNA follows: TGTGCCAGCAGCCCAGGGACAGGGCGAGGGGCTTTCTTT. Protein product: CASSPGTGRGAFF.

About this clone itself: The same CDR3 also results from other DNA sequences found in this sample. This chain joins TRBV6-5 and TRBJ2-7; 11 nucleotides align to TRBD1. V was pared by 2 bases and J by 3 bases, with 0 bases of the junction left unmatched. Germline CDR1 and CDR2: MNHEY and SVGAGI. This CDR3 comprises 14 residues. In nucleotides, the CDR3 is TGTGCCAGCAGTTACGGGACAGGGGGCTACGAGCAGTACTTC. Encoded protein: CASSYGTGGYEQYF.

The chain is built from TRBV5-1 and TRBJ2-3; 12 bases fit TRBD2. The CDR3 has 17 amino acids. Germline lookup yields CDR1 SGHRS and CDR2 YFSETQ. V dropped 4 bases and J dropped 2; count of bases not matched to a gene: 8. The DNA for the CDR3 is TGCGCCAGCAGCCCTTTGACTAGCGGGAGATACACAGATACGCAGTATTTT. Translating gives CASSPLTSGRYTDTQYF.

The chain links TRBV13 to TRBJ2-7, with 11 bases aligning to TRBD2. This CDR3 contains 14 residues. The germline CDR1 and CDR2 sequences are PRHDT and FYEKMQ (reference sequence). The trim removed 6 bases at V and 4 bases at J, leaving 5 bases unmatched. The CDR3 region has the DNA TGTGCCAGCAGATTTAGCGGGGGGGCGTACGAGCAGTACTTC. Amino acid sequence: CASRFSGGAYEQYF.

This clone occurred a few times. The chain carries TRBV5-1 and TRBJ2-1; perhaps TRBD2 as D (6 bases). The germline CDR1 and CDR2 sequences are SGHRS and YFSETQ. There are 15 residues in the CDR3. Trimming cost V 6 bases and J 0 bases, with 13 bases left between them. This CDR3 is CASNTGGISYNEQFF. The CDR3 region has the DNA TGCGCCAGCAATACTGGAGGGATCTCCTACAATGAGCAGTTCTTC. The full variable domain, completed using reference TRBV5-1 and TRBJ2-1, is KAGVTQTPRYLIKTRGQQVTLSCSPISGHRSVSWYQQTPGQGLQFLFEYFSETQRNKGNFPGRFSGRQFSNSRSEMNVSTLELGDSALYLCASNTGGISYNEQFFGPGTRLTVL.

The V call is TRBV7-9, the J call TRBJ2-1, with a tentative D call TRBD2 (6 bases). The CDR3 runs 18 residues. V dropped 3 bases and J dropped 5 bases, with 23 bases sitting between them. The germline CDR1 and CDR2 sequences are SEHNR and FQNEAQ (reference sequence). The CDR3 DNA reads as TGTGCCAGCAGCTTCGTAATCCACCCGCGGGGATTCCACAATGAGCAGTTCTTC. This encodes CASSFVIHPRGFHNEQFF.

The CDR3 region is CASSSNSGVEAYEQYF. CDR3 bases: TGTGCCAGCAGCTCGAACTCCGGGGTAGAGGCCTACGAGCAGTACTTC. The V and J genes are TRBV7-8 and TRBJ2-7, with D perhaps matching TRBD2 (5 bases). The V end lost 4 bases, the J end lost 2 bases, and 18 bases lay between the germline ends. Germline CDR1 and CDR2: SGHVS and FQNEAQ. The CDR3 extends over 16 amino acids.

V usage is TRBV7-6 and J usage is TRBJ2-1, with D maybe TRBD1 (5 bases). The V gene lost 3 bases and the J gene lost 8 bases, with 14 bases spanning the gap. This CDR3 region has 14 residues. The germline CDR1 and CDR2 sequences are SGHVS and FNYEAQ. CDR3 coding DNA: TGTGCCAGCAGCTTCCGGGCAGGGTGGGATGAGCAGTTCTTC. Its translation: CASSFRAGWDEQFF.

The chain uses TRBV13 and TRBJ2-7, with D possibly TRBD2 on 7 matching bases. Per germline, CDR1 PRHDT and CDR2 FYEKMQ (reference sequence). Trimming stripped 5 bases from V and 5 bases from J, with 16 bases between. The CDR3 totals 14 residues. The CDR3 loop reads CASSGGGDKDEQYF. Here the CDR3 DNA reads TGTGCCAGCAGCGGAGGGGGGGATAAAGACGAGCAGTACTTC. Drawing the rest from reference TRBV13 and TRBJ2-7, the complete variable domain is AAGVIQSPRHLIKEKRETATLKCYPIPRHDTVYWYQQGPGQDPQFLISFYEKMQSDKGSIPDRFSAQQFSDYHSELNMSSLELGDSALYFCASSGGGDKDEQYFGPGTRLTVT.

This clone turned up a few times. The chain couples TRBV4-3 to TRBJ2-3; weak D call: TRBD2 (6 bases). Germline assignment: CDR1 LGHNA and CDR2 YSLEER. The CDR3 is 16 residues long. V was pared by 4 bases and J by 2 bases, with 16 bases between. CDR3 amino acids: CASSLPRDSITDTQYF. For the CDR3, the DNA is TGCGCCAGCAGCCTTCCCCGGGACTCCATCACAGATACGCAGTATTTT.

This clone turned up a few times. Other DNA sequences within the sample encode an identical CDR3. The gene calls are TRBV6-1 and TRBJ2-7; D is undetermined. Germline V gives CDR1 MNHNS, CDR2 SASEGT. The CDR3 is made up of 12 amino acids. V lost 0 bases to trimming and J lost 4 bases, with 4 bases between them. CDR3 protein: CASSEAGYEQYF. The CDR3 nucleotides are TGTGCCAGCAGTGAAGCCGGGTACGAGCAGTACTTC.

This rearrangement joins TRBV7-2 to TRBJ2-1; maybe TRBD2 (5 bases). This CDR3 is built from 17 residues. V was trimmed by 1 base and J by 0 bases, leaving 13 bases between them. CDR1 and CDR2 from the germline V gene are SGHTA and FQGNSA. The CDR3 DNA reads TGTGCCAGCAGCTTAGGGAGGCGTTGGAGCTCCTACAATGAGCAGTTCTTC. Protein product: CASSLGRRWSSYNEQFF.

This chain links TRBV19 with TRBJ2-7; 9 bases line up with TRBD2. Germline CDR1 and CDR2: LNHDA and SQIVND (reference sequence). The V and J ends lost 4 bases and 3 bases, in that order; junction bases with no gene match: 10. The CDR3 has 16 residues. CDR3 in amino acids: CASSTLNSGSDYEQYF. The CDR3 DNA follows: TGTGCCAGTAGTACACTTAATAGCGGGAGCGACTACGAGCAGTACTTC.

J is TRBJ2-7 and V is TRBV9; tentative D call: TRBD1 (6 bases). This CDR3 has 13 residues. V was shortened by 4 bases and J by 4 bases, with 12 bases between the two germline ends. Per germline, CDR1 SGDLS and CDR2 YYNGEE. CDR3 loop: CASSPGDGYEQYF. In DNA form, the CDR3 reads TGTGCCAGCAGCCCAGGGGACGGGTACGAGCAGTACTTC.

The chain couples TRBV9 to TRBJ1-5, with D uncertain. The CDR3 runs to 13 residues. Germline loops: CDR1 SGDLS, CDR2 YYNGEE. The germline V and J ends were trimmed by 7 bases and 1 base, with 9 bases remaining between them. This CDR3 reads CASSGGSNQPQHF. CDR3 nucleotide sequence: TGTGCCAGCTCAGGAGGGAGCAATCAGCCCCAGCATTTT.

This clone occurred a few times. The CDR3 loop reads CASSLGRGSEEQYF. The CDR3 DNA reads as TGTGCCAGCAGCTTAGGGCGGGGCTCGGAGGAGCAGTACTTC. This chain links TRBV7-8 with TRBJ2-7, with D possibly being TRBD2 (6 bases). CDR1 is SGHVS, CDR2 FQNEAQ, per germline. The germline V and J ends were trimmed by 1 base and 7 bases, with 14 bases remaining between them. This CDR3 comprises 14 residues.

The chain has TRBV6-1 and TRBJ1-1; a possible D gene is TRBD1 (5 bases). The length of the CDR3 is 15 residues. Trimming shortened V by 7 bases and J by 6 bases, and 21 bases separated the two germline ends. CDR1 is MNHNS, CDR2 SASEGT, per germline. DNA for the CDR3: TGTGCCAGCACCGGGGGTATCATGAGGAAGCCTGAAGCTTTCTTT. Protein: CASTGGIMRKPEAFF.

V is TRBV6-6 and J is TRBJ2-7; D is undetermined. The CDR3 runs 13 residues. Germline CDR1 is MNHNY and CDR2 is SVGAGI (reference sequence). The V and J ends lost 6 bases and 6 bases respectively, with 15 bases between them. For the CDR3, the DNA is TGTGCCAGCAGCTACGCCGGGTCGCTCGAGCAGTACTTC. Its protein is CASSYAGSLEQYF.

The CDR3 loop reads CASRTGNEQFF. The CDR3 nucleotides are TGTGCCAGCAGGACAGGGAATGAGCAGTTCTTC. V is TRBV28 and J is TRBJ2-1, with 7 positions matching TRBD1. Germline V gives CDR1 MDHEN, CDR2 SYDVKM. The CDR3 totals 11 residues. The J segment lost 7 bases and the V segment lost 6 bases, leaving 0 bases of the junction unmatched.

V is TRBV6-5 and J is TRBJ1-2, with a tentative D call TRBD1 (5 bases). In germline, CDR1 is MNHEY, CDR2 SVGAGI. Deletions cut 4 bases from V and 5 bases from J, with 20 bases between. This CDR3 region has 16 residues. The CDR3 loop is CASSSLQDLTKYGYTF. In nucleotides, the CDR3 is TGTGCCAGCAGTTCACTACAGGACCTAACGAAATATGGCTACACCTTC.

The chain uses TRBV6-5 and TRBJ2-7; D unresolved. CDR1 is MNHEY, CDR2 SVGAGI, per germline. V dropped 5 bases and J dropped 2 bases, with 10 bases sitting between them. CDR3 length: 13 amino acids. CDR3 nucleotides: TGTGCCAGCAGTCCCGCCAGGCCCTACGAGCAGTACTTC. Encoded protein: CASSPARPYEQYF.

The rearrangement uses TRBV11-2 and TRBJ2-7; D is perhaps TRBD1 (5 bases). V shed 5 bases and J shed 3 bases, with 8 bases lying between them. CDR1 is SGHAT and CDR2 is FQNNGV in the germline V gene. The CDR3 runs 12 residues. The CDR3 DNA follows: TGTGCCAGCAGCCCACAGGTCTACGAGCAGTACTTC. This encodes CASSPQVYEQYF.

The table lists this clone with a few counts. The CDR3 sequence is CASSPPTESYGYTF. The CDR3 nucleotides read TGTGCCAGCTCTCCCCCGACGGAGAGCTATGGCTACACCTTC. The rearrangement joins TRBV18 to TRBJ1-2, with unresolved D. V was shortened by 6 bases and J by 4 bases, with 15 bases between the two germline ends. The CDR3 runs to 14 residues. The germline V gene encodes CDR1 KGHSH and CDR2 LQKENI. The variable domain in full, completed from reference TRBV18 and TRBJ1-2, reads NAGVMQNPRHLVRRRGQEARLRCSPMKGHSHVYWYRQLPEEGLKFMVYLQKENIIDESGMPKERFSAEFPKEGPSILRIQQVVRGDSAAYFCASSPPTESYGYTFGSGTRLTVV.